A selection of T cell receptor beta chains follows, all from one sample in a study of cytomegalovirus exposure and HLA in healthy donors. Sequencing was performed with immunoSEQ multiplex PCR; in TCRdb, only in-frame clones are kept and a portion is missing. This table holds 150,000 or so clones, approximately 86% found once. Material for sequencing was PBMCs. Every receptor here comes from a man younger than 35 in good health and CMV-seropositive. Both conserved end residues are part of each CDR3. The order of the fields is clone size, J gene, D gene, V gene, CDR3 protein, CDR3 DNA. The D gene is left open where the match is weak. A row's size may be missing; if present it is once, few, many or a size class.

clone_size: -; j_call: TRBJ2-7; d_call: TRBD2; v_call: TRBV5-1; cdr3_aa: CASSLAAGGPWSYEQYF; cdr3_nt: TGCGCCAGCAGCTTGGCCGCGGGGGGGCCTTGGAGCTACGAGCAGTACTTC
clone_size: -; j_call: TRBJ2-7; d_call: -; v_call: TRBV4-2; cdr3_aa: CASSQESKPPDEQYF; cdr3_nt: TGTGCCAGCAGCCAAGAGTCTAAGCCCCCTGACGAGCAGTACTTC
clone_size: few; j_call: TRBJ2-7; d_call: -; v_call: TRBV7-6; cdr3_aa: CASSIGGGIGDEQYF; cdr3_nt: TGTGCCAGCAGCATAGGAGGGGGAATCGGTGACGAGCAGTACTTC
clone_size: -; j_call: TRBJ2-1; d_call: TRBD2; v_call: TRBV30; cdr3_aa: CAWDLLAGGSQEQFF; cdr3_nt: TGTGCCTGGGACCTACTAGCGGGGGGATCTCAAGAGCAGTTCTTC
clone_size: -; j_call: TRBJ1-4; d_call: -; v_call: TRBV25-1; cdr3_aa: CASSLSATNEKLFF; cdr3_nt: TGTGCCAGCAGTCTTTCAGCAACTAATGAAAAACTGTTTTTT
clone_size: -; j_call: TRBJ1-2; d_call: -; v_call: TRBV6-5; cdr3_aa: CASSNGWSGYTF; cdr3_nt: TGTGCCAGCAGTAACGGGTGGAGTGGCTACACCTTC
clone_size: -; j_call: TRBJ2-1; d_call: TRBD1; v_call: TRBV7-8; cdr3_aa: CASSPGQGRGDEQFF; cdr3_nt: TGTGCCAGCAGCCCGGGACAGGGCAGGGGGGATGAGCAGTTCTTC
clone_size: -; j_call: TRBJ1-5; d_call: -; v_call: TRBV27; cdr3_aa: CASSWTGGSNQPQHF; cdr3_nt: TGTGCCAGCAGCTGGACGGGGGGTAGCAATCAGCCCCAGCATTTT
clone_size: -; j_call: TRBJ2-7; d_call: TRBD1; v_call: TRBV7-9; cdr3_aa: CASSPTGSSYEQYF; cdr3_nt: TGTGCCAGCAGTCCGACAGGGAGCTCCTACGAGCAGTACTTC
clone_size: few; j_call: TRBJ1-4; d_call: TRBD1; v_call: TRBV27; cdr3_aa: CASSLQGAAPNEKLFF; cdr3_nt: TGTGCCAGCAGTTTACAGGGGGCGGCCCCTAATGAAAAACTGTTTTTT
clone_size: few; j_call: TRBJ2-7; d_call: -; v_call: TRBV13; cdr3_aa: CASSLETGHEQYF; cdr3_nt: TGTGCCAGCAGCTTAGAGACAGGACACGAGCAGTACTTC
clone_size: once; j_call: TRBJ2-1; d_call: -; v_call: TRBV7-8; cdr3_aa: CASSLARAVSYNEQFF; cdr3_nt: TGTGCCAGCAGCTTAGCGCGCGCGGTTTCCTACAATGAGCAGTTCTTC
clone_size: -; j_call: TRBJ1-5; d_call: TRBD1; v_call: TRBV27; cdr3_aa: CASSRGQGGNQPQHF; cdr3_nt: TGTGCCAGCAGTAGGGGACAGGGTGGCAATCAGCCCCAGCATTTT
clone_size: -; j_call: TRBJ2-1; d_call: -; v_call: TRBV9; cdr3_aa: CASSVDERSSYNEQFF; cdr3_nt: TGTGCCAGCAGCGTAGATGAGAGGAGCTCCTACAATGAGCAGTTCTTC
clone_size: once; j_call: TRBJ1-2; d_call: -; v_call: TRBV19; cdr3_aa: CASSTNTGAHYGYTF; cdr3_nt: TGTGCCAGTAGTACGAACACCGGAGCCCACTATGGCTACACCTTC
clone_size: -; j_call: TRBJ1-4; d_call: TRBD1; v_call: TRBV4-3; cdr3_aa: CASSPGQGPEKLFF; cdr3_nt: TGCGCCAGCAGCCCCGGACAGGGGCCAGAAAAACTGTTTTTT
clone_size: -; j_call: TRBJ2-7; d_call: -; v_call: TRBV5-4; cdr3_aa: CASSLPGTYEQYF; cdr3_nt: TGTGCCAGCAGCTTGCCGGGGACCTACGAGCAGTACTTC
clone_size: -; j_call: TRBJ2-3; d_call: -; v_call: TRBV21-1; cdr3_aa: CASTPGQGADTQYF; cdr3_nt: TGTGCCAGCACCCCGGGACAGGGGGCCGATACGCAGTATTTT
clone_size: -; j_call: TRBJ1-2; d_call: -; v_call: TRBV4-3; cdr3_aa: CASSPLSGILYGYTF; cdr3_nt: TGCGCCAGCAGCCCGTTGTCAGGGATCCTCTATGGCTACACCTTC
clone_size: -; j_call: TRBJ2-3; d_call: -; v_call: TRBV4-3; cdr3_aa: CASSQDESTSDTQYF; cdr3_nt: TGCGCCAGCAGCCAAGACGAAAGCACCTCAGATACGCAGTATTTT
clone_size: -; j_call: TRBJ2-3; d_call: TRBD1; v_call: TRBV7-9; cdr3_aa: CASSPGTGSPSTDTQYF; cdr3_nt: TGTGCCAGCAGCCCCGGGACAGGATCTCCTAGCACAGATACGCAGTATTTT
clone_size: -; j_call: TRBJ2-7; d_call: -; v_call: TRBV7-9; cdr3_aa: CASSLPQGGGEQYF; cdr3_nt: TGTGCCAGCAGCTTACCTCAGGGGGGTGGCGAGCAGTACTTC
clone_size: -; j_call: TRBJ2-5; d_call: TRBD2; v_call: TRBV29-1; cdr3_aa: CSVGPPGSGRSILETQYF; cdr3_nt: TGCAGCGTTGGACCCCCGGGGAGCGGGAGAAGTATTTTGGAGACCCAGTACTTC
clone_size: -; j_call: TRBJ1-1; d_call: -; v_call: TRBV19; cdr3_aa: CASSIGRRGTEAFF; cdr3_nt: TGTGCCAGTAGTATAGGCCGACGGGGTACTGAAGCTTTCTTT
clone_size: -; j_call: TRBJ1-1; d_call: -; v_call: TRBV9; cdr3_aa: CASSAQAGVGTEAFF; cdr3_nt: TGTGCCAGCAGCGCCCAAGCGGGGGTGGGAACTGAAGCTTTCTTT
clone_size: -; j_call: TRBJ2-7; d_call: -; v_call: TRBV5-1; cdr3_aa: CASTHSGLGSYEQYF; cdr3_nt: TGCGCCAGCACCCACTCCGGGTTGGGCTCCTACGAGCAGTACTTC
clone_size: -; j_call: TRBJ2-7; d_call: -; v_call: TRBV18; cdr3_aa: CASSPGDGLVAAYEQYF; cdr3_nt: TGTGCCAGCTCACCTGGTGATGGCCTAGTCGCCGCCTACGAGCAGTACTTC
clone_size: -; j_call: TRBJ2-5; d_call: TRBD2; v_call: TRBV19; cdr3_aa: CASSTRQGKAGLQETQYF; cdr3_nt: TGTGCCAGTAGTACCAGGCAAGGGAAAGCGGGGTTGCAAGAGACCCAGTACTTC
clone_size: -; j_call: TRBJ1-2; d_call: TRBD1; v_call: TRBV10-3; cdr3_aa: CAISDRGTGDGYTF; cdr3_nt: TGTGCCATCAGTGACCGAGGGACAGGGGATGGCTACACCTTC
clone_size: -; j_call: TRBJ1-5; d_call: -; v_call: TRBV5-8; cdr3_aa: CASRFYSNQPQHF; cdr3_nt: TGTGCCAGCAGGTTTTATAGCAATCAGCCCCAGCATTTT
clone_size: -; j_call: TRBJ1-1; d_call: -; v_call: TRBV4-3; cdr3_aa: CASSQDPRGSMNTEAFF; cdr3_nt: TGCGCCAGCAGCCAAGACCCTAGGGGATCCATGAACACTGAAGCTTTCTTT
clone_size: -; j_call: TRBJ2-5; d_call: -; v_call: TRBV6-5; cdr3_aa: CASSSGVGVETQYF; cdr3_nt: TGTGCCAGCAGTTCGGGTGTAGGGGTAGAGACCCAGTACTTC
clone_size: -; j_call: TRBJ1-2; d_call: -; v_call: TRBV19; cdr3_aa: CASSAGFYGYTF; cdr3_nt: TGTGCCAGTAGCGCAGGGTTCTATGGCTACACCTTC
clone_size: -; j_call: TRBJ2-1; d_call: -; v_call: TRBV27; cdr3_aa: CASSFGGHYNEQFF; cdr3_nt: TGTGCCAGCAGTTTTGGGGGACACTACAATGAGCAGTTCTTC
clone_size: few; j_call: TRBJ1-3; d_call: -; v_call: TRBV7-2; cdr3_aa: CASSSGILGNTIYF; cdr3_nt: TGTGCCAGCAGCTCAGGGATCCTCGGAAACACCATATATTTT
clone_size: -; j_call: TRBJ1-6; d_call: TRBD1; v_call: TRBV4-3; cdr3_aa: CASSQGGDRVGSPLHF; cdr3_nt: TGCGCCAGCAGCCAAGGTGGGGACAGGGTGGGATCACCCCTCCACTTT
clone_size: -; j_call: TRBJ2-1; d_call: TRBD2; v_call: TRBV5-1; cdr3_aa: CASSRLAIDNEQFF; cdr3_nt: TGCGCCAGCAGCAGACTAGCGATAGACAATGAGCAGTTCTTC
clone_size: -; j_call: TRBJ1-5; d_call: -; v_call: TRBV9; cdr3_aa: CASSVGANQPQHF; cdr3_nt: TGTGCCAGCAGCGTAGGGGCCAATCAGCCCCAGCATTTT
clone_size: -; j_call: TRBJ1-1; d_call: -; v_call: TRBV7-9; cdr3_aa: CASSSLQGSTTEAFF; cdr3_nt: TGTGCCAGCAGCTCGCTACAGGGTTCGACCACTGAAGCTTTCTTT
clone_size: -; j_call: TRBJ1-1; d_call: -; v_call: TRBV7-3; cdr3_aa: CASSPGGMNTEAFF; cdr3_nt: TGTGCCAGCAGCCCGGGGGGGATGAACACTGAAGCTTTCTTT
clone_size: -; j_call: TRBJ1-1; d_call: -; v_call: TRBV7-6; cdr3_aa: CASSRALQGTGTEAFF; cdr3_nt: TGTGCCAGCAGCCGAGCCCTACAGGGCACGGGCACTGAAGCTTTCTTT
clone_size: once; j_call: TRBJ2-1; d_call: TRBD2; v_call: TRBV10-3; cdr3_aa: CAISGAGGWNEQFF; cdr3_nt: TGTGCCATCAGTGGAGCGGGGGGCTGGAATGAGCAGTTCTTC
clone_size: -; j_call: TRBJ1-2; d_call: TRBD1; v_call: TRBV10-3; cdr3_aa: CASGEGQGALGF; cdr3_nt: TGTGCCTCCGGGGAGGGACAGGGGGCCCTCGGCTTC
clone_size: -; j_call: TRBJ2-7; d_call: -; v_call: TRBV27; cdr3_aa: CASSLERAYEQYF; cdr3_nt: TGTGCCAGCAGTTTAGAGCGTGCCTACGAGCAGTACTTC
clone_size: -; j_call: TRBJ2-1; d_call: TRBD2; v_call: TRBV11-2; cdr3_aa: CASSLRSSGGSLNEQFF; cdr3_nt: TGTGCCAGCAGCCTGCGTTCTAGCGGGGGTTCCCTCAATGAGCAGTTCTTC
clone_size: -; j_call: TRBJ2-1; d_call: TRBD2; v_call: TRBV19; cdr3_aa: CASSVLAGGPNNEQFF; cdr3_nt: TGTGCCAGTAGTGTACTAGCGGGAGGGCCCAACAATGAGCAGTTCTTC
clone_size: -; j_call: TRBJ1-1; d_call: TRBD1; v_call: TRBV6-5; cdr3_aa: CASSSPSTGAKAFF; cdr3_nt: TGTGCCAGCAGTTCGCCAAGTACAGGGGCAAAAGCTTTCTTT
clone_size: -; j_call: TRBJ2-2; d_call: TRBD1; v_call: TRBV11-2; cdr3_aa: CASTHRGLNTGELFF; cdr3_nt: TGTGCCAGTACCCACAGGGGGCTGAACACCGGGGAGCTGTTTTTT
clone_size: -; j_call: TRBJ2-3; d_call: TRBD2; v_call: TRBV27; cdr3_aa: CASSLSAGDADTQYF; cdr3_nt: TGTGCCAGCAGTTTATCAGCGGGGGACGCAGATACGCAGTATTTT
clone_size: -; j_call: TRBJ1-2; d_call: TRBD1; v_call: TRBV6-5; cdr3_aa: CASSWDRDYGYTF; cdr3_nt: TGTGCCAGCAGTTGGGACAGGGACTATGGCTACACCTTC
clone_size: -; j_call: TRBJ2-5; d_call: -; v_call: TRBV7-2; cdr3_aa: CASSLGPGETQYF; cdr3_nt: TGTGCCAGCAGCTTAGGCCCAGGGGAGACCCAGTACTTC
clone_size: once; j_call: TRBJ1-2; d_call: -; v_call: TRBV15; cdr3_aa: CATSRDLVRENGYTF; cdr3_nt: TGTGCCACCAGCAGAGATCTAGTCAGAGAAAATGGCTACACCTTC
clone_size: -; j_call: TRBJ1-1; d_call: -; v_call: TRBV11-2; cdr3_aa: CASSLGTGLRTEAFF; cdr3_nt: TGTGCCAGCAGCTTAGGAACAGGGTTGAGGACTGAAGCTTTCTTT
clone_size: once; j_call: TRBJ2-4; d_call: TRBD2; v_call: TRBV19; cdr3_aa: CASSGGTSGSENIQYF; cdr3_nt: TGTGCCAGTAGCGGGGGGACTAGCGGGAGTGAAAACATTCAGTACTTC
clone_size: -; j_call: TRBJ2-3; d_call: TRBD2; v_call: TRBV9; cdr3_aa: CASSVEGGGLYTDTQYF; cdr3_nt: TGTGCCAGCAGCGTAGAGGGCGGGGGGCTATACACAGATACGCAGTATTTT